This T cell receptor beta chain was recorded in a study of shared clonotypes between healthy human individuals. Germline V gene lookup returns CDR1 MNHNS and CDR2 SASEGT. After removal of 1 base from V and 2 bases from J, the junction contained 6 bases not matched to a gene. CDR3 length: 16 amino acids. On sorted subsets, replicate PCRs used approximately 200 ng DNA, or approximately 33,000 T cell genomes. The table came from immunoSEQ multiplex PCR; TCRdb's copy has only in-frame clones and leaves some out. Of some 2.4 million clones listed, 90% to 95% were seen once; the top ten hold roughly 0.36%.

Sequencing used naive CD4+ T cells from PBMCs. Subset here: CD45RA+ positively selected. This receptor was taken from a man between 18 and 35 years old in good health. Some clones in this sample may be carry-over from other donors' samples. The J gene is TRBJ2-3, the V gene TRBV6-1; 7 bases agree with TRBD2. The CDR3 bases are TGTGCCAGCAGTGAAGGGATCGGGGGGTTCACAGATACGCAGTATTTT. This encodes CASSEGIGGFTDTQYF.